Each of the 19 T cell receptor gamma chains below was sequenced from the same sample in a study of γδ T cells in repeated Plasmodium falciparum infection. Bulk repertoires came from Vgamma9/Vdelta2+ or Vdelta2-negative gammadelta T cells flow-sorted from PBMC. TCRdb ran CATT on the multiplex PCR reads. The sample lists around 25,000 gamma-chain clones, less than 3.5% seen once, with 25% to 40% in the top ten. Source material: gamma-delta T cells from blood. Receptors were obtained from a pool of human donors (malaria-infected and uninfected, not separated).

This clone appeared a few times. This DNA's translation differs at residue 7 from TCRdb's protein, which comes from a much larger clone; a read error is likely, and the protein shown is translated from the DNA. The chain combines TRGV9 with TRGJP. As TCRdb names no J gene, one was assigned here on the basis of a DNA match to germline. Germline loops: CDR1 GITISATS, CDR2 ISYDGTV (reference sequence). The CDR3 totals 15 residues. The CDR3 here is CASEIQGLGKKIKVF. The CDR3 nucleotides are TGTGCCTCGGAGATTCAAGGGTTGGGCAAAAAAATCAAGGTATTT.

In this sample, this clone turned up many times. TCRdb pairs this DNA with a much larger clone's protein that differs at residue 10, likely a read error; the protein shown was translated from the DNA. The chain is built from TRGV3 and TRGJP2. CDR3 length: 13 residues. CDR1 is VTNTFY and CDR2 is YDVSTARD in the germline V gene (reference sequence). The DNA for the CDR3 is TGTGCCACCTGGCGTTATAGTGATTGGACCAAGACGTTT. It encodes CATWRYSDWTKTF.

This clone was recorded a few times. TCRdb pairs this DNA with a much larger clone's protein that differs at residue 4, likely a read error; the protein shown was translated from the DNA. This chain connects TRGV9 to TRGJ1 or TRGJ2. The J gene is absent in TCRdb and was assigned here via DNA matching to germline. Per the germline V gene, CDR1 is GITISATS and CDR2 is ISYDGTV (reference sequence). The CDR3 totals 13 residues. V shed 9 bases and J 2 bases; nucleotides not matched to a gene: 10. The CDR3 here is CALRAGYYYKKLF. CDR3 coding DNA: TGTGCCTTGCGGGCTGGGTATTATTATAAGAAACTCTTT.

Only a few counts were recorded for this clone. The mismatch at residue 4 between this DNA's translation and the TCRdb protein of a much larger clone likely reflects a read error; the protein shown is translated from the DNA. The chain carries TRGV9 and TRGJP. The J gene, absent from TCRdb, was called here by matching the DNA to germline. The CDR3 extends over 15 amino acids. The V gene's germline CDR1 is GITISATS and CDR2 ISYDGTV (reference sequence). Losses at the gene ends were 7 bases for V and 7 bases for J; bases not matched to a gene: 7. CDR3: CALCGVELGKKIKVF. CDR3 nucleotide sequence: TGTGCCTTGTGTGGTGTGGAGTTGGGCAAAAAAATCAAGGTATTT.

In its sample, this clone was seen many times. The protein TCRdb lists belongs to a much larger clone and differs from this DNA's translation at residue 6, which points to a read error; the protein shown is made from the DNA. The chain recombines TRGV9 with TRGJ1 or TRGJ2. This CDR3 has 12 amino acids. CDR1 is GITISATS, CDR2 ISYDGTV, per germline (reference sequence). V dropped 2 bases and J dropped 7; count of bases not matched to a gene: 5. This chain's CDR3 is CALWEARYKKLF. In DNA form, the CDR3 reads TGTGCCTTGTGGGAGGCGCGGTATAAGAAACTCTTT.

This clone was seen repeatedly, ten times or more. V and J are TRGV9 and TRGJ1 or TRGJ2. CDR3 length: 12 residues. The trim removed 6 bases at V and 10 bases at J, leaving 12 bases unmatched. CDR1 and CDR2 (germline): GITISATS, ISYDGTV (reference sequence). The CDR3 DNA is TGTGCCTTGTGGCCTACCCGGCGCAAGAAACTCTTT. Protein product: CALWPTRRKKLF.

This clone showed up many times. A read error likely explains why the TCRdb protein, taken from a much larger clone, differs from this DNA's translation at residue 10; the protein shown is translated from the DNA. This chain links TRGV9 with TRGJ1 or TRGJ2. CDR3 length equals 12 residues. Germline assignment: CDR1 GITISATS and CDR2 ISYDGTV (reference sequence). Here the CDR3 DNA reads TGTGCCTTGTGGGAGGTGGGTTATAAGAGACTCTTT. It yields the protein CALWEVGYKRLF.

This clone was seen at least ten times. TCRdb's entry gives the protein of a much larger clone, which mismatches this DNA's translation at residue 9, likely from a read error; the protein reported here is translated from the DNA. The V gene is TRGV4, the J gene TRGJ1 or TRGJ2. The J gene comes from matching the DNA to germline here; TCRdb lacks it. From germline, CDR1 is EGSTGY and CDR2 YDSYTSSV. The length of the CDR3 is 13 residues. V was pared by 0 bases and J by 8 bases, with 7 bases of the junction left unmatched. The CDR3 reads CATWDGRCDKKLF. For the CDR3, the DNA is TGTGCCACCTGGGATGGGCGGTGTGATAAGAAACTCTTT.

This clone was recorded at least ten times. The protein TCRdb lists belongs to a much larger clone and differs from this DNA's translation at residue 8, which points to a read error; the protein shown is made from the DNA. The V call is TRGV3, the J call TRGJ1 or TRGJ2. TCRdb lists no J gene, so it was determined here by aligning the DNA to germline. The germline gives CDR1 VTNTFY, CDR2 YDVSTARD (reference sequence). The CDR3 is made up of 15 amino acids. Losses at the gene ends were 0 bases for V and 4 bases for J; bases not matched to a gene: 9. CDR3 bases: TGTGCCACCTGGGACAGGCGAACCTTCTATTATAAGAAACTCTTT. Translation gives CATWDRRTFYYKKLF.

This clone turned up a few times. TCRdb's protein for this DNA is that of a much larger clone and differs from the translation at residue 18, likely a read error; the protein shown is the DNA translation. Here the V gene is TRGV9, but the J gene went uncalled. The germline V gene has CDR1 GITISATS and CDR2 ISYDGTV (reference sequence). There are 20 residues in the CDR3. The CDR3 here is CALWEVWSLLGELGKKIEVF. The CDR3 DNA reads TGTGCCTTGTGGGAGGTCTGGTCTCTATTAGGAGAGTTGGGCAAAAAAATCGAGGTATTT.

This clone was counted many times. The protein TCRdb lists belongs to a much larger clone and differs from this DNA's translation at residue 11, which points to a read error; the protein shown is made from the DNA. The chain has TRGV4 and TRGJ1 or TRGJ2. TCRdb lists no J gene, so it was determined here by aligning the DNA to germline. The germline CDR1 and CDR2 sequences are EGSTGY and YDSYTSSV. This CDR3 has 14 residues. The CDR3 here is CATWDGPGYYRKLF. In DNA form, the CDR3 reads TGTGCCACCTGGGATGGGCCTGGATATTATAGGAAACTCTTT.

Remarks on this clone: TCRdb's protein for this DNA is that of a much larger clone and differs from the translation at residue 7, likely a read error; the protein shown is the DNA translation. The V call is TRGV9, the J call TRGJ1 or TRGJ2. The J gene, missing from TCRdb, was assigned here through DNA to germline matching. V gave up 0 bases and J gave up 5 bases; unmatched junction bases: 7. The CDR3 has 14 residues. CDR1 and CDR2 from the germline V gene are GITISATS and ISYDGTV (reference sequence). CDR3 bases: TGTGCCTTGTGGGAGGTGCTCGACGATTATAAGAAACTCTTT. Its translation is CALWEVLDDYKKLF.

This clone was recorded at least ten times. The protein TCRdb lists belongs to a much larger clone and differs from this DNA's translation at residue 3, which points to a read error; the protein shown is made from the DNA. DNA for the CDR3: TGTGCCTCCTGGGACGGGCGCTATAAGAAACTCTTT. Its protein product is CASWDGRYKKLF. The V call is TRGV2, the J call TRGJ1 or TRGJ2. The V gene's germline CDR1 is EGSNGY and CDR2 YDSYNSKV. The CDR3 is made up of 12 amino acids.

This clone has a count of ten or more. The protein recorded in TCRdb matches a much larger clone and deviates from this DNA's translation at residue 7, suggesting a read error; the protein here is obtained by translating the DNA. The gene calls are TRGV9 and TRGJ1 or TRGJ2. TCRdb records no J gene; here it was assigned by comparing the DNA to germline. CDR3 length: 13 residues. Germline lookup yields CDR1 GITISATS and CDR2 ISYDGTV (reference sequence). The ends lost 12 bases at V and 3 bases at J; junction bases unmatched: 14. The CDR3 spells CALAGLSYYKKLF. The CDR3 DNA sequence: TGTGCCCTTGCCGGGCTGAGTTATTATAAGAAACTCTTT.

This clone was counted between two and nine times. The protein held in TCRdb is that of a much larger clone and does not match this DNA's translation at residue 3, likely because of a read error; the protein shown is translated from the DNA. The gene calls are TRGV9 and TRGJ1 or TRGJ2. The J gene, left out of TCRdb, was set here by checking the DNA against germline. The CDR3 runs 14 residues. Germline CDR1 reads GITISATS; CDR2 reads ISYDGTV (reference sequence). CDR3 amino acids: CASWARPLYYKKLF. In DNA, the CDR3 is TGTGCCTCGTGGGCCCGTCCTCTTTATTATAAGAAACTCTTT.

At least ten counts were recorded for this clone. The rearrangement uses TRGV2 and TRGJ1 or TRGJ2. The V segment lost 0 bases and the J segment 7 bases; nucleotides outside the gene matches: 6. Per germline, CDR1 EGSNGY and CDR2 YDSYNSKV. The CDR3 runs to 13 residues. The chain's CDR3 is CATWDGQGYKKLF. CDR3 nucleotide sequence: TGTGCCACCTGGGACGGGCAGGGGTATAAGAAACTCTTT.

Notes on this clone: The protein recorded in TCRdb matches a much larger clone and deviates from this DNA's translation at residue 9, suggesting a read error; the protein here is obtained by translating the DNA. The chain has TRGV3 and TRGJ1 or TRGJ2. The germline CDR1 and CDR2 sequences are VTNTFY and YDVSTARD (reference sequence). The CDR3 covers 12 residues. CDR3 region: CATWDSSYEKLF. DNA of the CDR3: TGTGCCACCTGGGACAGCAGTTATGAGAAACTCTTT.

This clone was detected many times. The mismatch at residue 2 between this DNA's translation and the TCRdb protein of a much larger clone likely reflects a read error; the protein shown is translated from the DNA. This sequence joins TRGV9 and TRGJ1 or TRGJ2. TCRdb leaves out the J gene; it was filled in here by matching the DNA to germline. Germline V gene sequence: CDR1 GITISATS, CDR2 ISYDGTV (reference sequence). This CDR3 is built from 14 residues. CDR3 amino acids: CTLWEGASYYKKLF. The CDR3 DNA reads as TGTACCTTGTGGGAGGGGGCTAGTTATTATAAGAAACTCTTT.

This clone was observed at least ten times. This chain joins TRGV8 and TRGJP2. The CDR3 covers 12 residues. Per the germline V gene, CDR1 is VENAVY and CDR2 is YDSYNSRV. The V and J ends lost 5 bases and 3 bases, in that order; junction bases with no gene match: 0. The CDR3 reads CATWGSDWIKTF. Here the CDR3 DNA reads TGTGCCACCTGGGGTAGTGATTGGATCAAGACGTTT.